This T cell receptor beta chain is from a study of blood T cells in healthy people across ages. Trimming removed 4 bases from V and 2 bases from J, with 19 bases in between. The CDR3 is made up of 17 amino acids. CDR1 is MNHEY and CDR2 is SVGAGI in the germline V gene. The extraction recovered at least 5.5 micrograms of total RNA per sample. This clonotype occurred a few times. A second about 6 to 12 cycle PCR used barcoded and J-beta primers. TCRdb called the 5' RACE reads again in MiXCR, with one record for every CDR3 protein. The table lists under 2 million distinct CDR3 sequences, about 32% of them singletons.

The genes are TRBV6-5 and TRBJ2-3; D may match TRBD1 or TRBD2 (5 bases each). Sequencing used blood. This clonotype was obtained from a woman in her 30s in good health. For the CDR3, the DNA is TGTGCCAGCAGTTCTCCGGGACGGAGTTTATCCACAGATACGCAGTATTTT. Translating it yields CASSSPGRSLSTDTQYF.